This T cell receptor beta chain was identified during a study of beta chain features in type 1 diabetes. Study background: There were approximately 100,000,000 sorted cells examined across all samples.

cDNA synthesis used the whole RNA isolate, giving expressed TCRB sequences. TCRdb's copy holds only in-frame clones and misses some; the assay was immunoSEQ multiplex PCR. The table has some 900,000 clones, about a sixth seen once. In germline, CDR1 is SNHLY, CDR2 FYNNEI. The V end lost 4 bases, the J end lost 2 bases, and 5 bases lay between the germline ends. The CDR3 extends over 12 amino acids. As regards this clone: Other nucleotide sequences in the sample specify the same CDR3.

Averaging about 100 mL, one heparinised blood draw was given by each donor. This rearrangement joins TRBV2 to TRBJ1-2; D gene ambiguous. The clonotype originates from a woman in her late teens or twenties in good health. The sample taken for sequencing was naive CD4+ T cells from blood. CDR3 sequence (DNA): TGTGCCAGCAGTGTAGGGAACTATGGCTACACCTTC. Amino acids: CASSVGNYGYTF.